This is a list of T cell receptor beta chains from one sample in a study of blood T cell repertoires in COVID-19. Using immunoSEQ multiplex PCR, the repertoire was profiled, and TCRdb retains in-frame clones only, with some absent. The profile shows about 100,000 clones, 91% of them singletons. The source material was peripheral blood. The receptors were sampled from a human donor with active COVID-19. The donor label of this sample is uncertain. Each CDR3 is given with its conserved first and last residue. D genes are given only for firm matches. Clone size appears in some rows only: once, few, many, or a class for an expanded clone.

d_gene,j_gene,v_gene,abundance,CDR3nt,CDR3aa
.,TRBJ1-1,TRBV15,.,TGTGCCACCAGCAGAGATCTTGGAACAGGGATGACTGAAGCTTTCTTT,CATSRDLGTGMTEAFF
.,TRBJ2-7,TRBV27,.,TGTGCCAGCAGCGGATACACAGGGGGGGCTTCCTACGAGCAGTACTTC,CASSGYTGGASYEQYF
TRBD1,TRBJ1-1,TRBV5-6,.,TGTGCCAGCAGCTACGGGACAGCGAACACTGAAGCTTTCTTT,CASSYGTANTEAFF
TRBD2,TRBJ2-4,TRBV4-1,.,TGCGCCAGCAGCCAAGGATTACTAGCGGGGGCCCAAGCCAAAAACATTCAGTACTTC,CASSQGLLAGAQAKNIQYF
.,TRBJ1-3,TRBV6-5,.,TGTGCCAGCAGTCGTTCGGGAAACTCTGGAAACACCATATATTTT,CASSRSGNSGNTIYF
TRBD1,TRBJ1-1,TRBV6-2/TRBV6-3,few,TGTGCCAGCAGTTATAGGGGGCCCGCCACTGAAGCTTTCTTT,CASSYRGPATEAFF
TRBD1,TRBJ1-2,TRBV4-3,.,TGCGCCAGCAGCCAAGTGGGCAGGGGGGACGGCTACACCTTC,CASSQVGRGDGYTF
.,TRBJ2-2,TRBV21-1,.,TGTGCCAGCAGCAATCGACTTATAGAGAACACCGGGGAGCTGTTTTTT,CASSNRLIENTGELFF
.,TRBJ1-2,TRBV6-6,.,TGTGCCAGCAGTTACTCGCTATTGGGGGCTTACTATGGCTACACCTTC,CASSYSLLGAYYGYTF
TRBD1,TRBJ1-1,TRBV3-1/TRBV3-2,.,TGTGCCAGCAGCCTTCCTTTACAGGGGCCCACTGAAGCTTTCTTT,CASSLPLQGPTEAFF
TRBD2,TRBJ2-7,TRBV3-1/TRBV3-2,.,TGTGCCAGCAGCCAAGATCTATTCGAAAGCGGGGGGCCGAAGACGTACGAGCAGTACTTC,CASSQDLFESGGPKTYEQYF
.,TRBJ2-3,TRBV7-9,.,TGTGCCAGCAGCTTAGTTGTGGCTACAGATACGCAGTATTTT,CASSLVVATDTQYF
.,TRBJ2-7,TRBV6-1,few,TGTGCCAGCAGTGAGGAGGGGATCAGCGAGCAGTACTTC,CASSEEGISEQYF
.,TRBJ2-1,TRBV6-5,.,TGTGCCAGCAGTTACTCAGGGGCAGGGGACTACAATGAGCAGTTCTTC,CASSYSGAGDYNEQFF
TRBD2,TRBJ2-1,TRBV13,.,TGTGCCAGCAGCTTCCCGACTAGCGGGGGGCCCGATGAGCAGTTCTTC,CASSFPTSGGPDEQFF